The present T cell receptor (beta chain) was sequenced within a study of Graves' ophthalmopathy and Graves' hyperthyroidism. Findings of the study overall: Built on 13 signatures, a model told ophthalmopathy apart from stable hyperthyroidism with 85% to 90% sensitivity and 80% to 82% specificity.

Amplification targeted the TCR beta CDR3 regions, with RNA transcripts as the source material. HTBI primers were employed in first-round RT-PCR, then a second-round multiplex PCR followed. TCRdb re-called the multiplex PCR reads with MiXCR, one entry per CDR3 protein. Here the sample spans a few hundred thousand distinct CDR3 sequences, roughly a sixth being singletons. Trimming removed 2 bases at V and 2 bases at J, with 7 bases between. The CDR3 length is 13 residues. Germline loops: CDR1 SGHRS, CDR2 YFSETQ. Exclusion covered patients with other autoimmune diseases or uncontrolled infections (as well as pregnancy or lactation). The diagnostic workup employed clinical symptoms, serum thyroxine, TRAb, thyroid ultrasound and orbital computed tomography. This clonotype has ten or more counts. Its antigen is still unknown.

The sample was peripheral blood. This rearrangement joins TRBV5-1 to TRBJ1-2; D not certain. The source of this sequence is an adult woman with stable Graves' hyperthyroidism. CDR3: CASSFQENYGYTF. As DNA, the CDR3 is TGCGCCAGCAGCTTCCAGGAAAACTATGGCTACACCTTC.